Following are 10 T cell receptor beta chains from one sample sequenced in a study of cytomegalovirus exposure and HLA in healthy donors. PCR used 60 Vbeta primers and 13 Jbeta primers. Some clones are missing from TCRdb's copy, which holds only in-frame ones; the method was immunoSEQ multiplex PCR. Of about 93,000 clones in the sample, about two thirds are singletons; the top ten hold over 5%. The specimen sequenced was PBMCs. All receptors come from a boy younger than 18 in good health and CMV-seropositive.

The genes are TRBV7-9 and TRBJ1-1; 8 nucleotides match TRBD1. J lost 10 bases, V lost 4 bases, and 11 bases had no gene match. The germline V gene encodes CDR1 SEHNR and CDR2 FQNEAQ (reference sequence). The CDR3 is 14 amino acids. CDR3 sequence: CASSSSRTGSIAFF. In nucleotides, the CDR3 is TGTGCCAGCAGCTCATCGAGGACAGGGTCGATAGCTTTCTTT.

The rearrangement joins TRBV7-2 to TRBJ1-1; D gene uncertain. The V end was cut by 3 bases, the J end by 9 bases, with 14 bases between. Germline-derived CDR1 and CDR2 are SGHTA and FQGNSA. The CDR3 totals 13 residues. The CDR3 reads CASSFRRETQAFF. DNA of the CDR3: TGTGCCAGCAGCTTTCGCCGGGAGACCCAAGCTTTCTTT.

The CDR3 loop reads CATSRGRTSPDTQYF. The CDR3 DNA sequence: TGTGCCACCAGCAGAGGACGGACTAGCCCAGATACGCAGTATTTT. The V and J genes are TRBV15 and TRBJ2-3, with 8 bases matching TRBD2. Germline assignment: CDR1 LNHNV and CDR2 YYDKDF (reference sequence). CDR3 length equals 15 residues. The V segment lost 1 base and the J segment 4 bases; nucleotides outside the gene matches: 4.

The chain uses TRBV4-3 and TRBJ2-2, with D unresolved. The CDR3 is made up of 15 amino acids. The germline CDR1 and CDR2 sequences are LGHNA and YSLEER. V was cut by 4 bases and J by 0 bases, with 9 bases left in between. In nucleotides, the CDR3 is TGCGCCAGCAGCCCCGACTGGACGAACACCGGGGAGCTGTTTTTT. Translation: CASSPDWTNTGELFF.

The CDR3 loop is CASSYRGINQPQHF. The DNA of the CDR3 is TGTGCCAGCAGTTACCGAGGAATCAATCAGCCCCAGCATTTT. The rearrangement uses TRBV6-5 and TRBJ1-5, with D uncertain. V gave up 2 bases and J gave up 3 bases, with 8 bases separating them. The CDR3 totals 14 residues. CDR1 and CDR2 (germline): MNHEY, SVGAGI.

The rearrangement joins TRBV27 to TRBJ1-2; tentative D call: TRBD1 (6 bases). CDR1 MNHEY and CDR2 SMNVEV come from the germline V gene (reference sequence). Trimming removed 5 bases at V and 7 bases at J, with 17 bases between. This CDR3 contains 14 residues. CDR3 in amino acids: CASSGGSGAGGYTF. The CDR3 region has the DNA TGTGCCAGCAGTGGCGGGTCAGGGGCTGGTGGCTACACCTTC.

The rearrangement links TRBV10-3 to TRBJ1-6, with D possibly matching TRBD1 (6 bases). The V gene lost 2 bases and the J gene lost 2 bases, with 13 bases spanning the gap. The CDR3 has 17 residues. From germline, CDR1 is ENHRY and CDR2 SYGVKD. This CDR3 is CAISEGQSLTYNSPLHF. CDR3 in DNA: TGTGCCATCAGTGAGGGACAGTCGTTGACCTATAATTCACCCCTCCACTTT.

This clone came up a few times. The chain uses TRBV6-5 and TRBJ1-1; 11 positions agree with TRBD1. Germline V gives CDR1 MNHEY, CDR2 SVGAGI. The trim removed 6 bases at V and 3 bases at J, leaving 3 bases unmatched. The CDR3 covers 14 residues. CDR3 nucleotide sequence: TGTGCCAGCAGGGACAGGGGGCTGGACACTGAAGCTTTCTTT. It translates to CASRDRGLDTEAFF.

In this sample, this clone turned up once. Distinct nucleotide sequences in the sample also encode this CDR3. This sequence joins TRBV6-6 and TRBJ1-2; a possible D gene is TRBD1 (6 bases). CDR1 MNHNY and CDR2 SVGAGI come from the germline V gene (reference sequence). Deletions cut 2 bases from V and 4 bases from J, with 11 bases between. The CDR3 covers 14 residues. In DNA form, the CDR3 reads TGTGCCAGCAGTTACGGGGGCGGGGGCTATGGCTACACCTTC. It specifies CASSYGGGGYGYTF.

This chain links TRBV5-1 with TRBJ1-5, with D unclear. Trimming removed 1 base from V and 2 bases from J, with 10 bases in between. CDR3 length: 15 residues. CDR1 and CDR2 (germline): SGHRS, YFSETQ. As DNA, the CDR3 is TGCGCCAGCAGCTTGTTACCGGGTGGCAATCAGCCCCAGCATTTT. This gives the protein CASSLLPGGNQPQHF.